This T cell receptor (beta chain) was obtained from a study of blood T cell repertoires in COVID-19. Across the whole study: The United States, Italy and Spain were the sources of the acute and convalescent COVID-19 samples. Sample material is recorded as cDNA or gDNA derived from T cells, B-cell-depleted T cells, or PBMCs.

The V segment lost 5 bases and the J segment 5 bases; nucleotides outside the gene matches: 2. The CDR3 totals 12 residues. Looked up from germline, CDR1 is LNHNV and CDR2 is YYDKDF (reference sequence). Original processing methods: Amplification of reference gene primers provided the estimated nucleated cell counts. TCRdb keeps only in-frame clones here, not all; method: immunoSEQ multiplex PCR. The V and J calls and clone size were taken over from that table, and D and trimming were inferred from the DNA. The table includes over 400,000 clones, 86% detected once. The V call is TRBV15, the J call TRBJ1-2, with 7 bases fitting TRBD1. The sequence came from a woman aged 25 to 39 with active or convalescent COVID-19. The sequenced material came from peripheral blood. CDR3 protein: CATSDRAYGYTF. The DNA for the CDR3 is TGTGCCACCAGCGACAGGGCGTATGGCTACACCTTC.